A selection of T cell receptor beta chains follows, all from one sample in a study of T cells after yellow fever vaccination. Using its own MiXCR run on the 5' RACE reads, TCRdb lists one record per CDR3 protein. The repertoire holds about 120,000 distinct CDR3 sequences, with 7.2% as singletons. The sequencing here drew on CD4+ T cells sorted from PBMCs, taken around 45 days after the first yellow fever vaccination. The receptor source for this set is a man aged 18 to 35 who received the YFV17D yellow fever vaccine. CDR3s include the opening cysteine and the closing phenylalanine or tryptophan. The D gene is left open where the match is weak. The size of a clone is reported for some rows only, either as once, few or many, or as a class for expanded clones.

- TRBJ2-7 13 TRBV5-1 few TGCGCCAGCAGCTTGGCCGATAGCTCCGAGCAGTACTTC CASSLADSSEQYF
TRBD2 TRBJ2-3 16 TRBV5-6 many TGTGCCAGCAGCCCGGGACTAGACTCTAGCACAGATACGCAGTATTTT CASSPGLDSSTDTQYF
- TRBJ1-2 14 TRBV20-1 many TGCAGTGCTAGAGCTTTATGGTTTGGCTATGGCTACACCTTC CSARALWFGYGYTF
- TRBJ2-3 12 TRBV20-1 many TGCCTGGGGGACGGGGGCACAGATACGCAGTATTTT CLGDGGTDTQYF
- TRBJ1-4 15 TRBV25-1 - TGTGCCAGCAGTCCCCCGAGGGCGGGGGACGAAAAACTGTTTTTT CASSPPRAGDEKLFF
- TRBJ2-1 15 TRBV20-1 many TGCAGTGCTAGACCATTTGGAGGTCGGTACAATGAGCAGTTCTTC CSARPFGGRYNEQFF
TRBD1 TRBJ2-4 15 TRBV20-1 many TGCAGTGCTAGTCTGGGGACAGGGACAAAAAACATTCAGTACTTC CSASLGTGTKNIQYF
- TRBJ2-3 14 TRBV6-2/TRBV6-3 many TGTGCCAGCAGTTACGGCGGATACACAGATACGCAGTATTTT CASSYGGYTDTQYF
- TRBJ2-6 13 TRBV20-1 many TGCAGTGCCGACGGATCTGGGGCCAACGTCCTGACTTTC CSADGSGANVLTF
- TRBJ1-1 14 TRBV12-3/TRBV12-4 many TGTGCCAGCGAAGAGGACAGTGGGAGTCTTGAAGCTTTCTTT CASEEDSGSLEAFF
TRBD2 TRBJ2-1 15 TRBV5-6 few TGTGCCAGCAGCCCTGGAGCGGGGGTTACCAATGAGCAGTTCTTC CASSPGAGVTNEQFF
TRBD2 TRBJ2-7 14 TRBV7-2 few TGTGCCAGCACCACCGGGACTAGCAGGCACGAGCAGTACTTC CASTTGTSRHEQYF
- TRBJ2-3 15 TRBV20-1 many TGCAGTGCTAGAGCAGAGGGGACAAGCACAGATACGCAGTATTTT CSARAEGTSTDTQYF
- TRBJ1-1 18 TRBV30 - TGTGCCTGGAGTGTACTTTTGTGGGAGGGCAACATGAACACTGAAGCTTTCTTT CAWSVLLWEGNMNTEAFF
- TRBJ1-1 14 TRBV5-5 many TGTGCCAGCAGCGGGCTAACAGGATACACTGAAGCTTTCTTT CASSGLTGYTEAFF
- TRBJ2-3 15 TRBV30 few TGTGCCTGGATCGGTCCAGGGGTTTACACAGATACGCAGTATTTT CAWIGPGVYTDTQYF
- TRBJ1-4 14 TRBV29-1 many TGCAGCGTTGGAGCCGATGGGACCTGGGAAAAACTGTTTTTT CSVGADGTWEKLFF
- TRBJ2-5 12 TRBV24-1 many TGTGCCACCAGCGGGGGAGCGGAGACCCAGTACTTC CATSGGAETQYF
- TRBJ2-1 14 TRBV5-1 many TGCGCCAGCAGCTTGGCGTCAGGGCTCAATGAGCAGTTCTTC CASSLASGLNEQFF